This T cell receptor (beta chain) was sequenced in a study of blood T cell repertoires in COVID-19. Using immunoSEQ multiplex PCR, the repertoire was profiled, and TCRdb retains in-frame clones only, with some absent. The table shows over 150,000 clones, with 75% to 90% occurring only once. V shed 4 bases and J shed 5 bases, with 13 bases lying between them. In germline, CDR1 is SGHVS, CDR2 FQNEAQ. There are 14 residues in the CDR3. This clonotype was sampled from a woman younger than 45 who had recovered from COVID-19. V gene TRBV7-8 combines with J gene TRBJ2-3, with a tentative D call TRBD2 (5 bases). Sequenced input: PBMCs or T cells enriched from blood (not recorded which). The chain's CDR3 is CASSSTSGVDTQYF. In DNA form, the CDR3 reads TGTGCCAGCAGCTCGACCTCCGGGGTAGATACGCAGTATTTT.